The table lists the clone carrying this T cell receptor (beta chain) with a few counts. Per the authors' pipeline: Reference gene primer amplification gave estimated nucleated cell counts. Produced via immunoSEQ multiplex PCR; TCRdb's table is partial and in-frame only. The DNA gave D and trimming, while V, J and clone size come from that table. The profile covers under 250,000 clones, with approximately 81% appearing a single time and roughly 7.9% taken by the ten largest. This sample is part of a study of blood T cell repertoires in COVID-19. Study as a whole: COVID-19 samples collected from the United States, Italy and Spain covered acute and convalescent phases. PBMCs, B-cell-depleted T cells, or T cells provided the cDNA or gDNA that made up the material.

The sample taken for sequencing was peripheral blood. The receptor comes from a woman older than 75 with acute or convalescent COVID-19.

CDR3 nucleotide sequence: TGTGCCAGCAGCTTATCGGGACAGGATTTTTACAATGAGCAGTTCTTC. This gives the protein CASSLSGQDFYNEQFF. V and J are TRBV5-5 and TRBJ2-1; 8 nucleotides match TRBD1. J lost 4 bases, V lost 2 bases, and 8 bases had no gene match. The germline V gene has CDR1 SGHKS and CDR2 YYEKEE (reference sequence). The CDR3 loop spans 16 amino acids.